These 21 T cell receptor beta chains were sequenced from one sample in a study of T cell repertoires in cytomegalovirus infection. Their cognate antigens are unknown. One entry per CDR3 protein, called by TCRdb with MiXCR from the reads. This table has about 830,000 distinct CDR3 sequences, around a third appearing once. This specimen was cultured CD8+ T cells from PBMCs, taken from culture after CMV antigen stimulation. Receptors were obtained from a human donor in good health (CMV status not recorded). Some clones in this sample may be carry-over from other donors' samples.

The chain is built from TRBV27 and TRBJ2-1; 11 bases agree with TRBD2. Germline V gene data show CDR1 as MNHEY and CDR2 as SMNVEV (reference sequence). The CDR3 spans 13 residues. The trim removed 6 bases at V and 15 bases at J, leaving 10 bases unmatched. The chain's CDR3 is CASRGLAGGRRFF. In nucleotides, the CDR3 is TGTGCCAGCAGGGGCCTAGCGGGGGGAAGACGGTTCTTC.

The rearrangement uses TRBV19 and TRBJ2-2; TRBD1 is a possible D gene (6 bases). The CDR3 extends over 18 amino acids. Germline V gene data show CDR1 as LNHDA and CDR2 as SQIVND (reference sequence). Between the trimmed V and J ends, which lost 7 bases and 3 bases, there was a span of 24 bases. CDR3 residues: CASTMRGRGALDTGELFF. The DNA of the CDR3 is TGTGCCAGTACCATGAGGGGCAGGGGCGCCCTGGACACCGGGGAGCTGTTTTTT. Full variable domain (rest looked up from reference TRBV19 and TRBJ2-2): DGGITQSPKYLFRKEGQNVTLSCEQNLNHDAMYWYRQDPGQGLRLIYYSQIVNDFQKGDIAEGYSVSREKKESFPLTVTSAQKNPTAFYLCASTMRGRGALDTGELFFGEGSRLTVL.

This clonotype was seen at least ten times. The rearrangement uses TRBV6-1 and TRBJ2-7; 7 bases fit TRBD1. V trimming: 6 bases; J trimming: 2 bases; junction bases outside the gene matches: 7. Germline V gene sequence: CDR1 MNHNS, CDR2 SASEGT. The length of the CDR3 is 14 residues. The CDR3 region is CASSWDSGTYEQYV. In nucleotides, the CDR3 is TGTGCCAGCAGCTGGGACAGTGGAACCTACGAGCAGTACGTC.

The rearrangement links TRBV27 to TRBJ2-5; a possible D gene is TRBD1 (5 bases). In germline, CDR1 is MNHEY, CDR2 SMNVEV (reference sequence). V was clipped by 3 bases and J by 1 base, with 12 bases between them. This CDR3 is 15 amino acids long. This chain's CDR3 is CASSFYWGLQETQYF. CDR3 nucleotides: TGTGCCAGCAGTTTTTACTGGGGCCTCCAAGAGACCCAGTACTTC.

This clonotype was seen more than once but under ten times. The V and J genes are TRBV14 and TRBJ2-7; D not resolved. Between the trimmed V and J ends, which lost 4 bases and 6 bases, there was a span of 19 bases. Germline V gives CDR1 SGHDN, CDR2 FVKESK. CDR3 size: 15 residues. The CDR3 coding sequence is TGTGCCAGCAGCCTCCGAAGGGCCAGGTTTGGCGAGCAGTACTTC. Amino acid sequence: CASSLRRARFGEQYF.

This clonotype has more than one count but fewer than ten. V usage is TRBV27 and J usage is TRBJ1-5; D might be TRBD1 (5 bases). V was cut by 7 bases and J by 1 base, with 11 bases left in between. The V gene's germline CDR1 is MNHEY and CDR2 SMNVEV (reference sequence). This CDR3 is built from 14 residues. CDR3 sequence reads: CASNRGGSNQPQHF. The DNA of the CDR3 is TGTGCCAGCAATCGGGGGGGGAGCAATCAGCCCCAGCATTTT.

The V call is TRBV9, the J call TRBJ2-3, with 9 bases lining up with TRBD2. There are 16 residues in the CDR3. The germline CDR1 and CDR2 sequences are SGDLS and YYNGEE. V was pared by 0 bases and J by 3 bases, with 5 bases of the junction left unmatched. For the CDR3, the DNA is TGTGCCAGCAGCGTAGTAGCGGGGGAGGAGACAGATACGCAGTATTTT. This translates into CASSVVAGEETDTQYF.

In this sample, this clonotype turned up many times. V usage is TRBV7-2 and J usage is TRBJ2-1; D might be TRBD1 (6 bases). The V gene lost 6 bases and the J gene lost 3 bases, with 15 bases spanning the gap. The CDR3 consists of 15 residues. CDR1 and CDR2 (germline): SGHTA, FQGNSA. CDR3 DNA sequence: TGTGCCAGCAGACATACAGGGTCCCTCTACAATGAGCAGTTCTTC. It translates to CASRHTGSLYNEQFF.

This clonotype was counted a few times. This chain links TRBV2 with TRBJ2-5; D possibly corresponds to TRBD1 (5 bases). Germline CDR1 is SNHLY and CDR2 is FYNNEI. The CDR3 runs to 13 residues. With 3 bases removed from V and 3 bases from J, the gap between germline ends came to 8 bases. The CDR3 loop is CASSDGREETQYF. The CDR3, as DNA: TGTGCCAGCAGTGATGGCAGGGAAGAGACCCAGTACTTC.

This clonotype was observed a few times. In DNA, the CDR3 is TGTGCCAGCAGCTTATATGGGGTAGCCGGACACACTGAAGCTTTCTTT. Amino acid sequence: CASSLYGVAGHTEAFF. The chain recombines TRBV7-6 with TRBJ1-1; D uncertain. The CDR3 extends over 16 amino acids. The germline V gene has CDR1 SGHVS and CDR2 FNYEAQ. V lost 2 bases to trimming and J lost 3 bases, with 16 bases between them.

The chain has TRBV6-5 and TRBJ2-3; D might be TRBD1 (6 bases). CDR1 MNHEY and CDR2 SVGAGI come from the germline V gene. The CDR3 is 12 residues long. V lost 5 bases to trimming and J lost 13 bases, with 16 bases between them. CDR3 sequence (DNA): TGTGCCAGCAGTACGGCGACAGGCCCCGAGTATTTT. Amino acid sequence: CASSTATGPEYF.

This clonotype was recorded at least ten times. This rearrangement joins TRBV5-1 to TRBJ1-3, with D uncertain. Trimming left V 0 bases short and J 0 bases short, with 10 bases between. This CDR3 has 16 residues. The V gene's germline CDR1 is SGHRS and CDR2 YFSETQ. CDR3 DNA sequence: TGCGCCAGCAGCTTGGGGGAGGCGAGCTCTGGAAACACCATATATTTT. Translation: CASSLGEASSGNTIYF.

This sequence joins TRBV23-1 and TRBJ2-3; 9 bases are shared with TRBD2. TRBV23-1 is an ORF, with its function uncertain. This CDR3 is 16 amino acids long. Trimming cost V 3 bases and J 7 bases; bases outside gene matches: 11. DNA for the CDR3: TGCGCCAGCAGTCAGATGGGCGGGGGGGCCGGGAATACGCAGTATTTT. It specifies CASSQMGGGAGNTQYF.

J is TRBJ2-1 and V is TRBV12-3 or TRBV12-4, with D possibly being TRBD1 (6 bases). The germline V and J ends were trimmed by 5 bases and 8 bases, with 16 bases remaining between them. This CDR3 is built from 14 residues. The CDR3 loop reads CASSGGSAGDEQFF. CDR3 DNA sequence: TGTGCCAGCAGTGGGGGCTCCGCTGGGGATGAGCAGTTCTTC.

The CDR3 DNA follows: TGTGCCAGCACCACGGACAGGCAGAATGAAAAACTGTTTTTT. Translation gives CASTTDRQNEKLFF. This chain connects TRBV12-3 or TRBV12-4 to TRBJ1-4; TRBD1 matches 7 bases. The CDR3 covers 14 residues. Trimming removed 7 bases from V and 5 bases from J; junction bases left unmatched: 7.

This clonotype was seen only once. A read error may explain this, as a much larger clone is one base away. CDR3 sequence (DNA): TGTGCCAGCAGCTTAGTATCCACAGGGCCGGTAGACACTGAAGCTTTCTTT. Its translation: CASSLVSTGPVDTEAFF. V and J are TRBV7-2 and TRBJ1-1, with D possibly TRBD1 on 6 matching bases. The V gene's germline CDR1 is SGHTA and CDR2 FQGNSA. This CDR3 contains 17 residues. V was pared by 1 base and J by 3 bases, with 18 bases between.

The V call is TRBV7-8, the J call TRBJ1-2; D gene ambiguous. Germline values: CDR1 SGHVS, CDR2 FQNEAQ. V was cut by 1 base and J by 0 bases, with 6 bases left in between. The CDR3 is 14 amino acids. DNA of the CDR3: TGTGCCAGCAGCTTAGAGGAGCCTAACTATGGCTACACCTTC. This translates into CASSLEEPNYGYTF. The full variable domain, in which reference TRBV7-8 and TRBJ1-2 provide the parts outside the CDR3, is GAGVSQSPRYKVAKRGQDVALRCDPISGHVSLFWYQQALGQGPEFLTYFQNEAQLDKSGLPSDRFFAERPEGSVSTLKIQRTQQEDSAVYLCASSLEEPNYGYTFGSGTRLTVV.

Points on this clonotype: Given the absence of the conserved phenylalanine or tryptophan at the CDR3 end, a read error is likely. This chain links TRBV18 with TRBJ1-4, with D perhaps TRBD1 (6 bases). V lost 3 bases and J lost 6, with 8 bases in between. The CDR3 runs 13 residues. Germline V lookup: CDR1 KGHSH, CDR2 LQKENI. The CDR3, as DNA: TGTGCCAGCTCACCTGGACAGCATGAAAAACTGTTTATT. Translated: CASSPGQHEKLFI.

The chain uses TRBV5-1 and TRBJ1-1, with D unclear. CDR3 length equals 15 residues. V lost 0 bases to trimming and J lost 6 bases, with 15 bases between them. Germline CDR1 SGHRS, CDR2 YFSETQ. CDR3 sequence reads: CASSLGTQAQAEAFF. The CDR3 bases are TGCGCCAGCAGCTTGGGGACGCAAGCTCAAGCTGAAGCTTTCTTT.

The sample holds many counts of this clonotype. The rearrangement joins TRBV3-1 to TRBJ1-1; D unclear. CDR3 size: 14 residues. Looked up from germline, CDR1 is LGHDT and CDR2 is YNNKEL (reference sequence). Trimming removed 4 bases from V and 2 bases from J, with 11 bases in between. CDR3 DNA: TGTGCCAGCAGCCCCTTTGGTCTCAACACTGAAGCTTTCTTT. Translation: CASSPFGLNTEAFF.

This clonotype was observed many times. The rearrangement joins TRBV20-1 to TRBJ2-7; D is possibly TRBD1 or TRBD2 (6 bases each). Per the germline V gene, CDR1 is DFQATT and CDR2 is SNEGSKA (reference sequence). V was trimmed by 5 bases and J by 7 bases, leaving 18 bases between them. This CDR3 has 13 residues. The CDR3 bases are TGCAGTGCTCTTCGGGGGCCCTCTCGGGAGCAGTACTTC. It specifies CSALRGPSREQYF.